This T cell receptor (beta chain) was retrieved from a study of a mutant IDH1 vaccine in newly diagnosed glioma. Described time point: week 35, safety follow-up. The vaccine gave 300 ug of a 20-mer mutant IDH1 peptide subcutaneously per dose. With respect to this clone: Its antigen remains unidentified.

The data were produced by immunoSEQ multiplex PCR, yet TCRdb's version contains in-frame clones alone and is incomplete. Of 68,000 or so clones listed, roughly 80% are singletons. The sample consisted of PBMCs, taken from a glioma patient whose treatment included an IDH1 peptide vaccine. The TCR was taken from a man aged 18 to 35 with glioma.

Written as DNA, the CDR3 is TGTGCCAGCAGCTATCTACTAGCGGCTCTTAGCACAGATACGCAGTATTTT. Translation gives CASSYLLAALSTDTQYF. The chain combines TRBV27 with TRBJ2-3; TRBD2 matches at 8 bases. The CDR3 sequence is 17 residues long. With 6 bases clipped from V and 0 bases from J, the junction kept 11 bases outside the gene matches. Germline lookup yields CDR1 MNHEY and CDR2 SMNVEV (reference sequence).